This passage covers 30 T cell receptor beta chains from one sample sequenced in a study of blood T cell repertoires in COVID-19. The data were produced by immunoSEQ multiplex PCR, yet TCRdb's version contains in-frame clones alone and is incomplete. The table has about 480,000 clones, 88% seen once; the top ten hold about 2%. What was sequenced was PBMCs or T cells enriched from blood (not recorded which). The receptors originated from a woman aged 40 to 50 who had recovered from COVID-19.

CDR3 nucleotides: TGTGCCAGCGGTCAGGGTTTGAGCGAGCAGTACTTC. Encoded protein: CASGQGLSEQYF. The genes are TRBV12-3 or TRBV12-4 and TRBJ2-7, with D possibly being TRBD1 (5 bases). The CDR3 length is 12 residues. Deletions cut 8 bases from V and 6 bases from J, with 14 bases between.

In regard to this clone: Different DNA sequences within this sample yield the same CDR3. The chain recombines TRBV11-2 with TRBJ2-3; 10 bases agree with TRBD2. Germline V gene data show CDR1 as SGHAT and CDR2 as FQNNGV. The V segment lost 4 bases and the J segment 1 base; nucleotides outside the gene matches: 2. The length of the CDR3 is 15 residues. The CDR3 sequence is CASSSGLAGTDTQYF. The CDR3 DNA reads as TGTGCCAGCAGCTCAGGACTAGCGGGCACAGATACGCAGTATTTT.

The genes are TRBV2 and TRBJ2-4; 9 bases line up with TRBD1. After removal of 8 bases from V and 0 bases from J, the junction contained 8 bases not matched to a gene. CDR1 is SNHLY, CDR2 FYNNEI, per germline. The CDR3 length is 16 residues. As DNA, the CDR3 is TGTGCCAGCCATGGAGGGACAGGGTCAGCCAAAAACATTCAGTACTTC. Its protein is CASHGGTGSAKNIQYF.

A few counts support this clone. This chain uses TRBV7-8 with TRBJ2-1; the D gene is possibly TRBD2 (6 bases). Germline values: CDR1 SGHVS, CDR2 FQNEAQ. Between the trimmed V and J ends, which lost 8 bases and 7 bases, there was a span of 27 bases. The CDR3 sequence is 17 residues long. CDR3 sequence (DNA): TGTGCCAGCCCACCGACGGGGGAAGAGGGGTTATCAAATGAGCAGTTCTTC. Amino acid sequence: CASPPTGEEGLSNEQFF.

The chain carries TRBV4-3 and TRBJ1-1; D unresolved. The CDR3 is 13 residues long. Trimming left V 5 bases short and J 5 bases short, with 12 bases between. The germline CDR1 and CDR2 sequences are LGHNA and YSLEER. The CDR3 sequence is CASSSTSGTEAFF. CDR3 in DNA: TGCGCCAGCAGCTCAACATCGGGAACTGAAGCTTTCTTT.

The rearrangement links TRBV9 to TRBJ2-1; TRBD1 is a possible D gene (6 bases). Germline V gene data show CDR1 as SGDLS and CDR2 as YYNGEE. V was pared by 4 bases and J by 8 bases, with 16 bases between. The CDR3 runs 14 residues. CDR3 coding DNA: TGTGCCAGCAGCCTCCGACAGGCTAGTCATGAGCAGTTCTTC. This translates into CASSLRQASHEQFF.

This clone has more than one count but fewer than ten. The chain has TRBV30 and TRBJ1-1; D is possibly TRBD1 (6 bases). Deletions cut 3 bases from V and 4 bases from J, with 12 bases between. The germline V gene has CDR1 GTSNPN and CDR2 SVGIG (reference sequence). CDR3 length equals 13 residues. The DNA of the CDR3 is TGTGCCTGGAGCCGGGGGGGGCCCACTGAAGCTTTCTTT. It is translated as CAWSRGGPTEAFF.

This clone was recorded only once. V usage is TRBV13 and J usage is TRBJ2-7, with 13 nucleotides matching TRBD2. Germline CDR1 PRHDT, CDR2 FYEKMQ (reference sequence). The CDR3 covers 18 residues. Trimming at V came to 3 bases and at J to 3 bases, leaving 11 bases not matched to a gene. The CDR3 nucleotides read TGTGCCAGCAGCTTGGTGGGACTAGCGGGATATAGGGTCTACGAGCAGTACTTC. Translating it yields CASSLVGLAGYRVYEQYF. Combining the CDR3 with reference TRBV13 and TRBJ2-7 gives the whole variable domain AAGVIQSPRHLIKEKRETATLKCYPIPRHDTVYWYQQGPGQDPQFLISFYEKMQSDKGSIPDRFSAQQFSDYHSELNMSSLELGDSALYFCASSLVGLAGYRVYEQYFGPGTRLTVT.

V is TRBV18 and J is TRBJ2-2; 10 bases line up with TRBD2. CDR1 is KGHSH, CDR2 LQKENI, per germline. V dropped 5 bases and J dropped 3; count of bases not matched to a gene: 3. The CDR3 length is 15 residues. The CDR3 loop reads CASSDLAGDTGELFF. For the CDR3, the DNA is TGTGCCAGCTCAGATCTAGCGGGAGACACCGGGGAGCTGTTTTTT.

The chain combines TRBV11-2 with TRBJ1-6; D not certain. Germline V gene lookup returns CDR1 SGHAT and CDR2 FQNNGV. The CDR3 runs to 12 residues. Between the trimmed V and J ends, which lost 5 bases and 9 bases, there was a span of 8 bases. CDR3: CASSAQRSPLHF. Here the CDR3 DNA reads TGTGCCAGCAGCGCACAACGTTCACCCCTCCACTTT. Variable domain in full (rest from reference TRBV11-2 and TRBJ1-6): EAGVAQSPRYKIIEKRQSVAFWCNPISGHATLYWYQQILGQGPKLLIQFQNNGVVDDSQLPKDRFSAERLKGVDSTLKIQPAKLEDSAVYLCASSAQRSPLHFGNGTRLTVT.

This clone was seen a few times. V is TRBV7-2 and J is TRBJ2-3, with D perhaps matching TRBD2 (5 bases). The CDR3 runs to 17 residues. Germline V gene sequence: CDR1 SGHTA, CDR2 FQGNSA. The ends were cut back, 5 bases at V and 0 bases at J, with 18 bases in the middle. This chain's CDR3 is CASSPPRGNPSTDTQYF. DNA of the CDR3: TGTGCCAGCAGCCCCCCACGGGGAAATCCTAGCACAGATACGCAGTATTTT.

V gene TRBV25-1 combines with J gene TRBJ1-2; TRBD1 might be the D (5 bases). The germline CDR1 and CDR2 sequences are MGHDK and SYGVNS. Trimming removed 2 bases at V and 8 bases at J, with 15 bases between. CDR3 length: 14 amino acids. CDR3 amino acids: CASSEPGRVYGYTF. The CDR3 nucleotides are TGTGCCAGCAGTGAACCTGGCAGGGTGTACGGCTACACCTTC.

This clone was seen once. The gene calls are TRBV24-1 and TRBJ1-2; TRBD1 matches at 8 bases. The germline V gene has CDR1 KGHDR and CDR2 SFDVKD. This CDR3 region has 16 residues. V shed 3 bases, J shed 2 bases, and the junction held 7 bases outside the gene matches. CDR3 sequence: CATSDPNRGMNYGYTF. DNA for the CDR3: TGTGCCACCAGTGATCCGAACAGGGGGATGAACTATGGCTACACCTTC.

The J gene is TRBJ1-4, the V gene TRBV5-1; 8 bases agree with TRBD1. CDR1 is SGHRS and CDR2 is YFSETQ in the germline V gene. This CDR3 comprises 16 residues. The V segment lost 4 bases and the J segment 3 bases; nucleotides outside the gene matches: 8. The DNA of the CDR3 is TGCGCCAGCAGCCCCCGACAGGGGCCCTCTAATGAAAAACTGTTTTTT. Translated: CASSPRQGPSNEKLFF.

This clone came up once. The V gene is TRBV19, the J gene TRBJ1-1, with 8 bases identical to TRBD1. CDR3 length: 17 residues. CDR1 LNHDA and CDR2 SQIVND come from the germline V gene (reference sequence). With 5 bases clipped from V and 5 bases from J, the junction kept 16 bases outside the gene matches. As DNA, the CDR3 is TGTGCCAGTAGTTCTTGGAGTCGTACAGGGGGTAGGACTGAAGCTTTCTTT. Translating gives CASSSWSRTGGRTEAFF. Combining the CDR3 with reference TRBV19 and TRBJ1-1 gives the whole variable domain DGGITQSPKYLFRKEGQNVTLSCEQNLNHDAMYWYRQDPGQGLRLIYYSQIVNDFQKGDIAEGYSVSREKKESFPLTVTSAQKNPTAFYLCASSSWSRTGGRTEAFFGQGTRLTVV.

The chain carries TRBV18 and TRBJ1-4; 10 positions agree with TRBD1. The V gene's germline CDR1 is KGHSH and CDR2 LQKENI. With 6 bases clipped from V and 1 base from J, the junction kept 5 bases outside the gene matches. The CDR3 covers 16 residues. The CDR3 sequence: CASSSDRGLTNEKLFF. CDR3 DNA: TGTGCCAGCTCTTCAGACAGGGGGCTAACTAATGAAAAACTGTTTTTT. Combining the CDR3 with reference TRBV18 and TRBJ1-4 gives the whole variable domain NAGVMQNPRHLVRRRGQEARLRCSPMKGHSHVYWYRQLPEEGLKFMVYLQKENIIDESGMPKERFSAEFPKEGPSILRIQQVVRGDSAAYFCASSSDRGLTNEKLFFGSGTQLSVL.

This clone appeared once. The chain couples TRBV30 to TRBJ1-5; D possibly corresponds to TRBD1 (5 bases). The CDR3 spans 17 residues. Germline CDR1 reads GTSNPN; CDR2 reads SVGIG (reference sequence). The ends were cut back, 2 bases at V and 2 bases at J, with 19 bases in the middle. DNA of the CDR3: TGTGCCTGGAGTCCCGGCGGGGCCGATGTGCGCAATCAGCCCCAGCATTTT. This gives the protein CAWSPGGADVRNQPQHF.

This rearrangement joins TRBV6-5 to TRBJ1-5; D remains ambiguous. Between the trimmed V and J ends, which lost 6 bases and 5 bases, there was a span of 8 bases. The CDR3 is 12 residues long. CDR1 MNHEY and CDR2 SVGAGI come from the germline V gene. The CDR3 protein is CASRAPYQPQHF. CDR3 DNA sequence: TGTGCCAGCAGGGCCCCTTATCAGCCCCAGCATTTT.

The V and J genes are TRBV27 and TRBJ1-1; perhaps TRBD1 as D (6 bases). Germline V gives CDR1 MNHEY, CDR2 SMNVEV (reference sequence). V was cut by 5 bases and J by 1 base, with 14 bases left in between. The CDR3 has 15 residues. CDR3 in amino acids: CASSLWTESNTEAFF. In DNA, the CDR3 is TGTGCCAGCAGTCTCTGGACAGAGTCGAACACTGAAGCTTTCTTT.

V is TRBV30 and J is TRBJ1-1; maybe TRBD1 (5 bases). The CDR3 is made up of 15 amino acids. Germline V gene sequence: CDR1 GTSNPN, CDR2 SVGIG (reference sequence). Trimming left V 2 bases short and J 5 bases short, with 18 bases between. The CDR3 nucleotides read TGTGCCTGGAGTACCGGGCGGAGGGGTTGGACTGAAGCTTTCTTT. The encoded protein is CAWSTGRRGWTEAFF. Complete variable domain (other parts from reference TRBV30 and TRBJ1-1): SQTIHQWPATLVQPVGSPLSLECTVEGTSNPNLYWYRQAAGRGLQLLFYSVGIGQISSEVPQNLSASRPQDRQFILSSKKLLLSDSGFYLCAWSTGRRGWTEAFFGQGTRLTVV.

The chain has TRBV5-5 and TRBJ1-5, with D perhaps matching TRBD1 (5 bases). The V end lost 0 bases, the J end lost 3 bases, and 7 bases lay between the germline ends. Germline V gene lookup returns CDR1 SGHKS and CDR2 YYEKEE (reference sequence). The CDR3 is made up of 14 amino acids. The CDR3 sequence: CASSLGGLNQPQHF. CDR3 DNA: TGTGCCAGCAGCTTGGGGGGCCTCAATCAGCCCCAGCATTTT. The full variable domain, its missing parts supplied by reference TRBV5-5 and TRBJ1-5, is DAGVTQSPTHLIKTRGQQVTLRCSPISGHKSVSWYQQVLGQGPQFIFQYYEKEERGRGNFPDRFSARQFPNYSSELNVNALLLGDSALYLCASSLGGLNQPQHFGDGTRLSIL.

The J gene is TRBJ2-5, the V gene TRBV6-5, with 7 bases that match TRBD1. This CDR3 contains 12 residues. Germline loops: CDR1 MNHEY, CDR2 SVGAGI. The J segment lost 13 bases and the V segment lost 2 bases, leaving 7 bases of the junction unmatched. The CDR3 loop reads CASSYTDRVLYF. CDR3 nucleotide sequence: TGTGCCAGCAGTTACACCGACAGGGTACTGTACTTC.

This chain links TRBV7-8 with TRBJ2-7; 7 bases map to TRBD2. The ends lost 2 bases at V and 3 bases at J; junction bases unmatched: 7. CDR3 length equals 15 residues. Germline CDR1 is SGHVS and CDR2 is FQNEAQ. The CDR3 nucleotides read TGTGCCAGCAGCTTATTTGGCGGGAGCATCTACGAGCAGTACTTC. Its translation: CASSLFGGSIYEQYF.

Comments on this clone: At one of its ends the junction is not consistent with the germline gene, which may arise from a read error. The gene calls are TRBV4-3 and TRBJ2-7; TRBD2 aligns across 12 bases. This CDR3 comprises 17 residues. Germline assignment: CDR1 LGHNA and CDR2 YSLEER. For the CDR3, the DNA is TGCGCCAGCAGCCAAGGTCCCGGGACTAGCGGGCTCTACGGGCAGTACTTC. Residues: CASSQGPGTSGLYGQYF.

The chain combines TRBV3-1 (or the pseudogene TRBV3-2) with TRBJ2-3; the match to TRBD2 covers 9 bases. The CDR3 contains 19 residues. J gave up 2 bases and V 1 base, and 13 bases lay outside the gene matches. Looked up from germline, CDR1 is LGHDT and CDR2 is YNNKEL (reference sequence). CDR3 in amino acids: CASSQVFWASSGNTDTQYF. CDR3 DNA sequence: TGTGCCAGCAGCCAAGTCTTTTGGGCGTCTAGCGGGAACACAGATACGCAGTATTTT.

The CDR3, as DNA: TGTGCCAGCAGTGACAGAAATAATTCACCCCTCCACTTT. The encoded protein is CASSDRNNSPLHF. V and J are TRBV12-3 or TRBV12-4 and TRBJ1-6, with D possibly matching TRBD1 (5 bases). The CDR3 loop spans 13 amino acids. The ends were cut back, 5 bases at V and 5 bases at J, with 7 bases in the middle.

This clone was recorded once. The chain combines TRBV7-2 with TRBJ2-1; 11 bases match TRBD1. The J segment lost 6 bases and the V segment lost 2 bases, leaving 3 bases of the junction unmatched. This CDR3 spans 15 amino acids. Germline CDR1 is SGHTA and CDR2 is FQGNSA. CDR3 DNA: TGTGCCAGCAGCTTATATGGGACAGGGGGCAATGAGCAGTTCTTC. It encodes CASSLYGTGGNEQFF.

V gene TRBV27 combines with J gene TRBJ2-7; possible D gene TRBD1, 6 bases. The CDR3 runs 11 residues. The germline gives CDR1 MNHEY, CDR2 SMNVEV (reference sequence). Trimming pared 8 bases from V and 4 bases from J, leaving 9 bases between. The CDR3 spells CASAGEYEQYF. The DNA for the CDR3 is TGTGCCAGCGCAGGGGAGTACGAGCAGTACTTC.

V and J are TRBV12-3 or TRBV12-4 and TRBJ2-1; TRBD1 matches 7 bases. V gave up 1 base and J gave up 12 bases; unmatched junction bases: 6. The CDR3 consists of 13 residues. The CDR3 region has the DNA TGTGCCAGCAGTTTAGGACACCGGGACAGGCAGTTCTTC. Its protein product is CASSLGHRDRQFF.

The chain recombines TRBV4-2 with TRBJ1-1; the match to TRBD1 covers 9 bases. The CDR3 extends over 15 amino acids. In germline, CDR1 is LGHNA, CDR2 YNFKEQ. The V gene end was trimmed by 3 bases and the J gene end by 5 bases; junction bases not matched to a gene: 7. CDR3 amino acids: CASSQEDRGGTEAFF. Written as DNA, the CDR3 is TGTGCCAGCAGCCAGGAGGACAGGGGAGGAACTGAAGCTTTCTTT.